This section outlines one T cell receptor beta chain sequence together with its context. The antigen is not known. V shed 2 bases and J shed 6 bases, with 11 bases lying between them. Germline V CDR1 and CDR2: SEHNR, FQNEAQ (reference sequence). The CDR3 sequence is 13 residues long. Sorting defined conventional CD4 T cells as CD4+CD127+. The sample belongs to a study of B cell selection in AIRE deficiency. General study points: TCRbeta-only data showed roughly 33% of shared healthy Treg sequences in healthy Tconv. Healthy donors alone shared 31.6% of about 3,600 Treg sequences; patients alone approximately 9.1%. Shared Treg sequences had shorter CDR3s, biased toward rearrangements with few non-templated insertions.

Clones were read by immunoSEQ multiplex PCR, and TCRdb kept only the in-frame ones, dropping some. In the table there are 25,000 to 30,000 clones, around 95% of which are singletons. The chain employs TRBV7-9 and TRBJ2-7, with D perhaps matching TRBD1 or TRBD2 (5 bases each). Sequenced input: CD4+CD127+ conventional T cells sorted from PBMCs. This TCR came from a human donor in good health. The DNA for the CDR3 is TGTGCCAGCAGCTTAACGAGGGGTCGCGAGCAGTACTTC. Encoded protein: CASSLTRGREQYF.